These 16 T cell receptor beta chains came from one sample sequenced in a study of metastatic and nonmetastatic thyroid tumors. TCRdb reanalyzed the PCR reads via MiXCR. The table includes under 35,000 clones, 35% to 45% detected once. Patients were all untreated before their thyroid surgery. Sequencing input: tumor tissue. All receptors derive from a female donor with papillary thyroid cancer or a benign thyroid nodule (not recorded which). Some clones in this sample may be carry-over from other donors' samples.

J is TRBJ1-2 and V is TRBV3-1, with 7 bases aligning to TRBD1. V lost 4 bases to trimming and J lost 4 bases; unmatched junction nucleotides: 9. CDR3 length: 15 residues. From germline, CDR1 is LGHDT and CDR2 YNNKEL (reference sequence). The CDR3, as DNA: TGTGCCAGCAGCCGAAAATTGGGACAGAGCTATGGCTACACCTTC. This encodes CASSRKLGQSYGYTF.

CDR3 nucleotide sequence: TGTGCCAGCACGAGAACAGGGGCGGATGGCTACACCTTC. Its protein product is CASTRTGADGYTF. The V gene is TRBV6-1, the J gene TRBJ1-2, with 7 bases fitting TRBD1. V shed 7 bases and J 6 bases; nucleotides not matched to a gene: 8. This CDR3 spans 13 amino acids. CDR1 and CDR2 from the germline V gene are MNHNS and SASEGT.

The chain is built from TRBV10-2 and TRBJ2-3; TRBD2 matches 9 bases. The CDR3 runs 16 residues. After removal of 6 bases from V and 0 bases from J, the junction contained 7 bases not matched to a gene. CDR1 WSHSY and CDR2 SAAADI come from the germline V gene. DNA of the CDR3: TGCGCCAGCAGGGGACTAGCCGGACCTAGCACAGATACGCAGTATTTT. This codes for CASRGLAGPSTDTQYF.

In this sample, this clone turned up a few times. The rearrangement links TRBV28 to TRBJ2-7, with D maybe TRBD2 (5 bases). The CDR3 is 12 residues long. The germline V and J ends were trimmed by 6 bases and 7 bases, with 13 bases remaining between them. Germline V gene lookup returns CDR1 MDHEN and CDR2 SYDVKM. The CDR3 is CASRGSPREQYF. In nucleotides, the CDR3 is TGTGCCAGCAGGGGGAGCCCTAGGGAGCAGTACTTC.

This clone was counted only a few times. The chain combines TRBV11-2 with TRBJ2-7; 9 bases are shared with TRBD1. Germline-derived CDR1 and CDR2 are SGHAT and FQNNGV. This CDR3 contains 14 residues. With V trimmed by 4 bases and J by 5 bases, 6 bases remained unmatched. DNA of the CDR3: TGTGCCAGCAGCTCGGGACAGGGTGGCGACGAGCAGTACTTC. This sequence encodes CASSSGQGGDEQYF.

This rearrangement joins TRBV20-1 to TRBJ1-2; D not certain. Trimming took 0 bases from V and 3 from J, leaving 17 bases between them. Per germline, CDR1 DFQATT and CDR2 SNEGSKA (reference sequence). CDR3 length: 16 residues. The CDR3 DNA is TGCAGTGCTAGAGACCGCCTGGGAGTAGGTCACTATGGCTACACCTTC. It is translated as CSARDRLGVGHYGYTF.

V and J are TRBV28 and TRBJ2-4; TRBD1 matches at 8 bases. This CDR3 contains 18 residues. Germline V gene data show CDR1 as MDHEN and CDR2 as SYDVKM. With V trimmed by 6 bases and J by 1 base, 14 bases remained unmatched. The CDR3 loop is CASSTPSDRAGAKNIQYF. DNA for the CDR3: TGTGCCAGCAGCACTCCCTCGGACAGGGCGGGGGCCAAAAACATTCAGTACTTC.

The chain recombines TRBV27 with TRBJ1-5; a weak D match, TRBD1 (6 bases). Germline CDR1 reads MNHEY; CDR2 reads SMNVEV (reference sequence). Trimming shortened V by 5 bases and J by 5 bases, and 16 bases separated the two germline ends. The CDR3 is 15 residues long. The CDR3 sequence: CASSLRLTGYQPQHF. CDR3 bases: TGTGCCAGCAGTCTTCGTCTTACAGGGTATCAGCCCCAGCATTTT.

Comments on this clone: The germline gene is not matched at one end of the junction; a read error may be the cause. This sequence joins TRBV5-1 and TRBJ2-3; no definite D call. Germline V gene lookup returns CDR1 SGHRS and CDR2 YFSETQ. CDR3 length: 13 amino acids. CDR3 DNA: TGCTCCAGCAGCTTTGGTGTGGCAGATACGCAGTATTTT. Protein sequence: CSSSFGVADTQYF.

This rearrangement joins TRBV4-1 to TRBJ2-7; no clear D. CDR1 is MGHRA and CDR2 is YSYEKL in the germline V gene. The CDR3 length is 12 residues. V was clipped by 6 bases and J by 2 bases, with 8 bases between them. DNA of the CDR3: TGCGCCAGCAGTGGAGAGACCTACGAGCAGTACTTC. It codes for CASSGETYEQYF.

The V and J genes are TRBV6-1 and TRBJ2-1; D is ambiguous. The CDR3 contains 15 residues. The germline gives CDR1 MNHNS, CDR2 SASEGT. The ends were cut back, 6 bases at V and 2 bases at J, with 14 bases in the middle. Here the CDR3 DNA reads TGTGCCAGCAGAAAAGAGTACCTCCCCTACAATGAGCAGTTCTTC. Protein product: CASRKEYLPYNEQFF.

This clone came up many times. The chain carries TRBV28 and TRBJ2-5, with TRBD2 as a possible D gene (5 bases). The V end lost 2 bases, the J end lost 4 bases, and 5 bases lay between the germline ends. The CDR3 is 12 residues long. The germline V gene has CDR1 MDHEN and CDR2 SYDVKM. The CDR3 coding sequence is TGTGCCAGCAGTTTAGCGGGAGAGACCCAGTACTTC. Translating it yields CASSLAGETQYF.

The rearrangement uses TRBV11-2 and TRBJ2-1; 12 bases map to TRBD1. This CDR3 comprises 15 residues. The trim removed 3 bases at V and 8 bases at J, leaving 5 bases unmatched. From germline, CDR1 is SGHAT and CDR2 FQNNGV. CDR3 amino acids: CASSFRDRGLDEQFF. CDR3 nucleotides: TGTGCCAGCAGCTTCCGGGACAGGGGGCTAGATGAGCAGTTCTTC.

The chain is built from TRBV29-1 and TRBJ1-2; D unclear. This CDR3 region has 13 residues. V lost 2 bases, J lost 4 bases, and 11 bases lay in between. Germline V gene sequence: CDR1 SQVTM, CDR2 ANQGSEA. DNA for the CDR3: TGCAGCGTTGAACATTGGGGAGGCTATGGCTACACCTTC. Protein product: CSVEHWGGYGYTF. Filled out from reference TRBV29-1 and TRBJ1-2, the complete variable domain reads SAVISQKPSRDICQRGTSLTIQCQVDSQVTMMFWYRQQPGQSLTLIATANQGSEATYESGFVIDKFPISRPNLTFSTLTVSNMSPEDSSIYLCSVEHWGGYGYTFGSGTRLTVV.

The chain employs TRBV11-3 and TRBJ2-3; 8 nucleotides line up with TRBD2. Germline loops: CDR1 SGHNT, CDR2 YENEEA. The CDR3 totals 15 residues. The V segment lost 2 bases and the J segment 6 bases; nucleotides outside the gene matches: 7. This chain's CDR3 is CASSLRGLVGDTQYF. In nucleotides, the CDR3 is TGTGCCAGCAGCTTAAGGGGACTAGTAGGGGATACGCAGTATTTT.

A remark on this clone: This same CDR3 is encoded by further DNA sequences in the sample. The chain joins TRBV7-3 to TRBJ2-7, with 7 positions matching TRBD2. CDR1 and CDR2 (germline): SGHTA, FQGTGA. The V segment lost 5 bases and the J segment 5 bases; nucleotides outside the gene matches: 6. There are 13 residues in the CDR3. DNA for the CDR3: TGTGCCAGCAGCCCGACGGGAGGCCACGAGCAGTACTTC. Translating gives CASSPTGGHEQYF. Complete variable domain (other parts from reference TRBV7-3 and TRBJ2-7): GAGVSQTPSNKVTEKGKYVELRCDPISGHTALYWYRQSLGQGPEFLIYFQGTGAADDSGLPNDRFFAVRPEGSVSTLKIQRTERGDSAVYLCASSPTGGHEQYFGPGTRLTVT.